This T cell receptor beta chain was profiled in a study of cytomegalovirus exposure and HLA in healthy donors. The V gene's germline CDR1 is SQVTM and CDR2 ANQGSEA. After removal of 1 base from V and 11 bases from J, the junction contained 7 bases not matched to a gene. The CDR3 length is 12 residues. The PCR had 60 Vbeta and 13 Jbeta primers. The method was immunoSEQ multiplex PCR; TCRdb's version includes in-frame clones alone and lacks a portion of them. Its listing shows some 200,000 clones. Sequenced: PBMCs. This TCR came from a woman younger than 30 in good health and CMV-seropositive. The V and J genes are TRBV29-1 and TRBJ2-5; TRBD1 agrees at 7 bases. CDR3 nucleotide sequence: TGCAGCGTTGAAGGCAGGGGGTGGGAGCAGTACTTC. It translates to CSVEGRGWEQYF.